The rows below give T cell receptor beta chains drawn from one sample of a study of shared clonotypes between healthy human individuals. Method: immunoSEQ multiplex PCR; TCRdb's copy keeps in-frame clones and lacks some. The sample contains roughly 2,500,000 clones, more than 85% of which appear only once. Sequencing input: naive CD4+ T cells from PBMCs. Source of these receptors: a man between 18 and 35 years old in good health. Some clones in this sample may be carry-over from other donors' samples. The CDR3 runs from the conserved cysteine through the conserved F or W. A D gene is named only where the DNA matches it firmly. A row's size may be missing; if present it is once, few, many or a size class.

TRBV30	.	TRBD1	TRBJ1-6	TGTGCCTGGAGTGGAGAGGGGGCTGCACCCCTCCACTTT	CAWSGEGAAPLHF
TRBV25-1	.	.	TRBJ1-6	TGTGCCAGCAGTGAATATCGACGTTCACCCCTCCACTTT	CASSEYRRSPLHF
TRBV5-4	once	TRBD2	TRBJ2-1	TGTGCCAGCAGCTCAATCTGGACTAGCGGGAGCTACAATGAGCAGTTCTTC	CASSSIWTSGSYNEQFF
TRBV15	.	.	TRBJ2-7	TGTGCCACCAGCAGAGTGGGGAGCGAGCAGTACTTC	CATSRVGSEQYF
TRBV14	.	.	TRBJ1-3	TGTGCCAGCACCTCATCTAGTTCTGGAAACACCATATATTTT	CASTSSSSGNTIYF
TRBV28	.	TRBD1	TRBJ1-6	TGTGCCAGCCGGTACAGGGGGAATAATTCACCCCTCCACTTT	CASRYRGNNSPLHF
TRBV9	once	.	TRBJ2-6	TGTGCCAGCAGCTGGGACACACTCTTAGGGGGGGCCAACGTCCTGACTTTC	CASSWDTLLGGANVLTF
TRBV5-1	once	.	TRBJ2-7	TGCGCCAGCAGCACTACAGGGGGGGCCTACGAGCAGTACTTC	CASSTTGGAYEQYF
TRBV5-1	.	TRBD1	TRBJ2-7	TGCGCCAGCAGACCCCGGGACAGACAAACTAACGAGCAGTACTTC	CASRPRDRQTNEQYF
TRBV5-4	.	.	TRBJ2-7	TGTGCCAGCGCTTTCTTTAAATCAATCGACAGTCCCTACGAGCAGTACTTC	CASAFFKSIDSPYEQYF